This is a list of T cell receptor beta chains from one sample in a study of CD8 T cells in Susac syndrome. TCRdb re-called the immunoSEQ multiplex PCR reads through MiXCR, storing one row per CDR3 protein. The sample shows 95,000 to 150,000 distinct CDR3 sequences, around 96% of them seen only once. Sequencing was done on a sample of CD4+ T cells from PBMCs. The receptors stem from a human donor in good health. CDR3s include the opening cysteine and the closing phenylalanine or tryptophan. D genes are given only for firm matches.

v_call: TRBV20-1; d_call: NA; j_call: TRBJ1-1; cdr3_nt: TGCAGTGCTAGAGAGGGCCGGCACTTTAACACTGAAGCTTTCTTT; cdr3_aa: CSAREGRHFNTEAFF
v_call: TRBV6-2/TRBV6-3; d_call: TRBD2; j_call: TRBJ2-1; cdr3_nt: TGTGCCAGCAGACTAGCGGGAGGAGATTTCAATGAGCAGTTCTTC; cdr3_aa: CASRLAGGDFNEQFF
v_call: TRBV3-1; d_call: NA; j_call: TRBJ2-3; cdr3_nt: TGTGCCAGCAGCCCTTTTTCCGGGAGAGGAACAGATACGCAGTATTTT; cdr3_aa: CASSPFSGRGTDTQYF
v_call: TRBV7-9; d_call: TRBD1; j_call: TRBJ1-4; cdr3_nt: TGTGCCAGCAGCTTCCAGGGGGACAGGGGGGAAAAACTGTTTTTT; cdr3_aa: CASSFQGDRGEKLFF
v_call: TRBV5-1; d_call: NA; j_call: TRBJ2-5; cdr3_nt: TGCGCCAGCAGCTTGGTGGCTAGCGGAGGAGGGGGAGAGACCCAGTACTTC; cdr3_aa: CASSLVASGGGGETQYF
v_call: TRBV7-9; d_call: NA; j_call: TRBJ1-2; cdr3_nt: TGTGCCAGCAGTTTTGGGGGAGATGGCTACACCTTC; cdr3_aa: CASSFGGDGYTF
v_call: TRBV29-1; d_call: NA; j_call: TRBJ1-5; cdr3_nt: TGCAGCGTTGGGGAGGCGGTCGGGCAGCCCCAGCATTTT; cdr3_aa: CSVGEAVGQPQHF
v_call: TRBV3-1; d_call: NA; j_call: TRBJ1-1; cdr3_nt: TGTGCCAGCAGCCCTGGACAGATAAACACTGAAGCTTTCTTT; cdr3_aa: CASSPGQINTEAFF
v_call: TRBV2; d_call: NA; j_call: TRBJ2-1; cdr3_nt: TGTGCCAGCAGTGATAGGCAGAGCTCCTACAATGAGCAGTTCTTC; cdr3_aa: CASSDRQSSYNEQFF
v_call: TRBV29-1; d_call: NA; j_call: TRBJ2-3; cdr3_nt: TGCAGCGTCGACAGCACAGATACGCAGTATTTT; cdr3_aa: CSVDSTDTQYF